One sample yielded the 21 T cell receptor beta chains listed below, sequenced in a study of T cell changes during pregnancy in multiple sclerosis. Using immunoSEQ multiplex PCR, the repertoire was profiled, and TCRdb retains in-frame clones only, with some absent. The sample includes approximately 20,000 clones, about 90% of them seen just once. Sample: CD8+ T cells from peripheral blood mononuclear cells, taken after pregnancy. These receptors all stem from a female donor with multiple sclerosis, enrolled in a pregnancy study.

This clone rates as medium-sized. This chain joins TRBV5-6 and TRBJ1-6; D is unclear. Germline CDR1 and CDR2: SGHDT and YYEEEE. The CDR3 has 16 amino acids. The V end lost 2 bases, the J end lost 0 bases, and 9 bases lay between the germline ends. This CDR3 is CASSLHGFSYNSPLHF. The CDR3 nucleotides are TGTGCCAGCAGCTTACATGGCTTCTCCTATAATTCACCCCTCCACTTT.

The gene calls are TRBV29-1 and TRBJ1-2; D might be TRBD1 (5 bases). CDR1 SQVTM and CDR2 ANQGSEA come from the germline V gene. CDR3 size: 15 residues. V was cut by 3 bases and J by 1 base, with 15 bases left in between. The CDR3 loop reads CSVDGGQDINYGYTF. The CDR3, as DNA: TGCAGCGTTGATGGCGGACAAGACATTAACTATGGCTACACCTTC.

This clone is a singleton in its sample. The CDR3 region is CASGSTGTKLNTGELFF. The CDR3 bases are TGTGCTAGTGGTTCCACCGGGACAAAACTGAACACCGGGGAGCTGTTTTTT. The chain has TRBV12-5 and TRBJ2-2; possible D gene TRBD1, 6 bases. This CDR3 region has 17 residues. Trimming cost V 4 bases and J 1 base, with 16 bases left between them. CDR1 and CDR2 (germline): LGHNT, FRNRAP.

The J gene is TRBJ2-7, the V gene TRBV11-1, with D possibly matching TRBD2 (6 bases). This CDR3 has 14 amino acids. Germline-derived CDR1 and CDR2 are SGHAT and FQDESV (reference sequence). The V gene lost 5 bases and the J gene lost 1 base, with 12 bases spanning the gap. This CDR3 is CASSPGGRSYEQYF. The CDR3 nucleotides read TGTGCCAGCAGCCCAGGAGGGCGGTCCTACGAGCAGTACTTC.

J is TRBJ1-1 and V is TRBV28; D is undetermined. Germline lookup yields CDR1 MDHEN and CDR2 SYDVKM. The V end was cut by 6 bases, the J end by 2 bases, with 4 bases between. The CDR3 has 11 amino acids. CDR3 nucleotides: TGTGCCAGCAGCCGTAACACTGAAGCTTTCTTT. Translating gives CASSRNTEAFF.

The genes are TRBV11-2 and TRBJ1-1; weak D call: TRBD1 (5 bases). V was cut by 8 bases and J by 2 bases, with 12 bases left in between. The CDR3 is made up of 13 amino acids. Looked up from germline, CDR1 is SGHAT and CDR2 is FQNNGV. The CDR3 here is CASGKTVNTEAFF. Here the CDR3 DNA reads TGTGCCAGCGGTAAGACAGTTAACACTGAAGCTTTCTTT.

Of note for this clone: The sample holds other DNA sequences that translate to the same CDR3. V and J are TRBV27 and TRBJ2-1, with 7 bases that match TRBD2. The trim removed 2 bases at V and 3 bases at J, leaving 4 bases unmatched. Germline V lookup: CDR1 MNHEY, CDR2 SMNVEV (reference sequence). The CDR3 runs to 15 residues. The CDR3 region is CASSLSGTNYNEQFF. CDR3 sequence (DNA): TGTGCCAGCAGTTTAAGTGGGACTAACTACAATGAGCAGTTCTTC.

The chain links TRBV10-1 to TRBJ2-3; the match to TRBD2 covers 8 bases. The CDR3 covers 16 residues. The V segment lost 2 bases and the J segment 3 bases; nucleotides outside the gene matches: 7. CDR1 is WNHNN and CDR2 is SYGVQD in the germline V gene (reference sequence). CDR3 sequence: CASSETSSGGTDTQYF. The CDR3 nucleotides read TGCGCCAGCAGTGAGACCTCGTCGGGAGGGACAGATACGCAGTATTTT.

The rearrangement links TRBV5-4 to TRBJ1-2; D is unclear. This CDR3 comprises 15 residues. Between the trimmed V and J ends, which lost 1 base and 4 bases, there was a span of 14 bases. Germline-derived CDR1 and CDR2 are SGHNT and YYREEE (reference sequence). The CDR3 is CASSLYRLAFYGYTF. The CDR3 DNA reads as TGTGCCAGCAGCTTGTATCGCTTGGCTTTCTATGGCTACACCTTC.

The chain recombines TRBV19 with TRBJ1-5; no clear D gene. Trimming left V 7 bases short and J 0 bases short, with 10 bases between. The CDR3 is 14 amino acids. CDR1 is LNHDA, CDR2 SQIVND, per germline (reference sequence). This chain's CDR3 is CASNPVDSNQPQHF. As DNA, the CDR3 is TGTGCCAGTAACCCGGTCGATAGCAATCAGCCCCAGCATTTT.

The chain uses TRBV27 and TRBJ2-1; 7 bases map to TRBD2. J was trimmed by 8 bases and V by 5 bases; bases with no gene match: 15. The germline V gene has CDR1 MNHEY and CDR2 SMNVEV (reference sequence). There are 16 residues in the CDR3. The CDR3 region has the DNA TGTGCCAGCAGTATCCGGGGAGCGGGAATTCTGCATGAGCAGTTCTTC. Translation gives CASSIRGAGILHEQFF.

The table lists this clone with a count of one. The V call is TRBV19, the J call TRBJ1-3; maybe TRBD1 (6 bases). Germline V gene sequence: CDR1 LNHDA, CDR2 SQIVND (reference sequence). The CDR3 runs to 16 residues. V lost 7 bases to trimming and J lost 3 bases, with 19 bases between them. CDR3 in amino acids: CASTFWTALNGNTIYF. CDR3 DNA sequence: TGTGCCAGTACCTTTTGGACAGCTCTCAATGGAAACACCATATATTTT.

V usage is TRBV14 and J usage is TRBJ2-1, with TRBD2 identical over 7 bases. The V and J ends lost 2 bases and 9 bases, in that order; junction bases with no gene match: 10. This CDR3 has 15 amino acids. CDR1 and CDR2 (germline): SGHDN, FVKESK. CDR3 DNA: TGTGCCAGCAGCCAAAGGAGGGAGGGCCCTAGTGAGCAGTTCTTC. Amino acids: CASSQRREGPSEQFF.

This chain connects TRBV29-1 to TRBJ2-7; 10 bases are shared with TRBD2. The CDR3 length is 13 residues. Germline V gene data show CDR1 as SQVTM and CDR2 as ANQGSEA. The ends lost 6 bases at V and 4 bases at J; junction bases unmatched: 6. CDR3 region: CSVSPSGSYEQYF. The CDR3 region has the DNA TGCAGCGTCTCCCCTAGCGGGAGTTACGAGCAGTACTTC.

The chain employs TRBV6-1 and TRBJ2-7, with D possibly matching TRBD1 (6 bases). Trimming cost V 3 bases and J 0 bases, with 12 bases left between them. This CDR3 spans 15 amino acids. Germline CDR1 and CDR2: MNHNS and SASEGT. CDR3 DNA: TGTGCCAGCAGTGAGTGGACAGCACCCTCCTACGAGCAGTACTTC. Protein sequence: CASSEWTAPSYEQYF.

The chain is built from TRBV7-6 and TRBJ2-7; TRBD1 aligns across 9 bases. Trimming at V came to 5 bases and at J to 5 bases, leaving 7 bases not matched to a gene. The germline gives CDR1 SGHVS, CDR2 FNYEAQ. The CDR3 sequence is 14 residues long. The CDR3: CASSAGTGKDEQYF. Here the CDR3 DNA reads TGTGCCAGCAGCGCCGGGACAGGGAAAGACGAGCAGTACTTC. Filled out from reference TRBV7-6 and TRBJ2-7, the complete variable domain reads GAGVSQSPRYKVTKRGQDVALRCDPISGHVSLYWYRQALGQGPEFLTYFNYEAQQDKSGLPNDRFSAERPEGSISTLTIQRTEQRDSAMYRCASSAGTGKDEQYFGPGTRLTVT.

The chain recombines TRBV11-2 with TRBJ2-5, with 8 bases fitting TRBD2. The V gene end was trimmed by 5 bases and the J gene end by 4 bases; junction bases not matched to a gene: 9. The CDR3 runs to 15 residues. Germline CDR1 SGHAT, CDR2 FQNNGV. In nucleotides, the CDR3 is TGTGCCAGCAGCCCAGGACTAGCTTTGGGAGAGACCCAGTACTTC. Translating gives CASSPGLALGETQYF.

Worth noting for this clone: This likely comes from a read error, as the CDR3 has no conserved phenylalanine or tryptophan at its end. No DNA is shown, since the ends of the CDR3 on it are uncertain; the CDR3 is the one TCRdb lists. The V call is TRBV20-1, the J call TRBJ1-2; the table calls TRBD1, which could not be checked here. The germline gives CDR1 DFQATT, CDR2 SNEGSKA (reference sequence). Ends included, the CDR3 has 9 residues. The CDR3 loop reads CSADGQGAL.

The chain employs TRBV7-9 and TRBJ1-2, with TRBD1 as a possible D gene (6 bases). The CDR3 runs to 14 residues. Trimming shortened V by 4 bases and J by 1 base, and 10 bases separated the two germline ends. Looked up from germline, CDR1 is SEHNR and CDR2 is FQNEAQ (reference sequence). The chain's CDR3 is CASSSFRGNYGYTF. Written as DNA, the CDR3 is TGTGCCAGCAGCTCCTTCAGGGGTAACTATGGCTACACCTTC.

The genes are TRBV4-1 and TRBJ2-3; TRBD2 is a possible D gene (6 bases). This CDR3 contains 15 residues. Germline values: CDR1 MGHRA, CDR2 YSYEKL. V was shortened by 0 bases and J by 0 bases, with 7 bases between the two germline ends. The CDR3 loop reads CASSQDLASTDTQYF. CDR3 sequence (DNA): TGCGCCAGCAGCCAAGACCTAGCGAGCACAGATACGCAGTATTTT.

V usage is TRBV5-6 and J usage is TRBJ2-7; the D gene is possibly TRBD2 (5 bases). Germline V gene data show CDR1 as SGHDT and CDR2 as YYEEEE. The CDR3 sequence is 16 residues long. The V and J ends lost 1 base and 3 bases respectively, with 17 bases between them. The DNA of the CDR3 is TGTGCCAGCAGCTTGAGAGGGTGGGATTTAAGCTACGAGCAGTACTTC. Its translation is CASSLRGWDLSYEQYF.